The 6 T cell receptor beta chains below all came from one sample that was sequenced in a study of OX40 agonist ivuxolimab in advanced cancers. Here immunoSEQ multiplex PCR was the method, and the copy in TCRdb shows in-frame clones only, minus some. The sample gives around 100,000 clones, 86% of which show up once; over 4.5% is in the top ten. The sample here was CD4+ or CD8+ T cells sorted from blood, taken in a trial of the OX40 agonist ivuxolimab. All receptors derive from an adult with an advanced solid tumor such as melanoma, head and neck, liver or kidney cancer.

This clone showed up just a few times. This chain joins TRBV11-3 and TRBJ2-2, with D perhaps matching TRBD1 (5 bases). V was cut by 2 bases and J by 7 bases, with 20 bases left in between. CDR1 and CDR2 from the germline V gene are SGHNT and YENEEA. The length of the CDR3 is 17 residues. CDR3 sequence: CASSLIAVGLGVGELFF. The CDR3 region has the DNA TGTGCCAGCAGCTTAATAGCTGTGGGGCTGGGCGTCGGGGAGCTGTTTTTT.

The CDR3 is CASSSPGSREKLFF. The CDR3 nucleotides are TGTGCCAGCAGTAGCCCGGGTAGTCGGGAAAAACTGTTTTTT. This chain links TRBV6-5 with TRBJ1-4, with no clear D. The CDR3 runs to 14 residues. V lost 5 bases to trimming and J lost 8 bases, with 15 bases between them. Germline values: CDR1 MNHEY, CDR2 SVGAGI.

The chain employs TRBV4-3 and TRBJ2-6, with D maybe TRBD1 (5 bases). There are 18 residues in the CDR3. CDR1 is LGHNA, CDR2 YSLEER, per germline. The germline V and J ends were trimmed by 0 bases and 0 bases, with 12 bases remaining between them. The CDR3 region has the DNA TGCGCCAGCAGCCAAGATCCTGGACATTTCTCTGGGGCCAACGTCCTGACTTTC. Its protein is CASSQDPGHFSGANVLTF.

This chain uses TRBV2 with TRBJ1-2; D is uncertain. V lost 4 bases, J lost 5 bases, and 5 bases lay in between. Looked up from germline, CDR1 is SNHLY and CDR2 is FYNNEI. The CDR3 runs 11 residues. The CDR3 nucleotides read TGTGCCAGCAGTGTCCGGTATGGCTACACCTTC. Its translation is CASSVRYGYTF.

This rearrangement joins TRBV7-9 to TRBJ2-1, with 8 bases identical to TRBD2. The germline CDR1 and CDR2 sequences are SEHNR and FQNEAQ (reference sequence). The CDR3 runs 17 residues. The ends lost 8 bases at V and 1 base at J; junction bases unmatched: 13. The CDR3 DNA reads TGTGCCAGCCCAGGGGCTAGCGGGCGGGGATCCTACAATGAGCAGTTCTTC. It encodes CASPGASGRGSYNEQFF. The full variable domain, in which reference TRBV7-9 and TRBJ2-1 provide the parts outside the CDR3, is DTGVSQNPRHKITKRGQNVTFRCDPISEHNRLYWYRQTLGQGPEFLTYFQNEAQLEKSRLLSDRFSAERPKGSFSTLEIQRTEQGDSAMYLCASPGASGRGSYNEQFFGPGTRLTVL.

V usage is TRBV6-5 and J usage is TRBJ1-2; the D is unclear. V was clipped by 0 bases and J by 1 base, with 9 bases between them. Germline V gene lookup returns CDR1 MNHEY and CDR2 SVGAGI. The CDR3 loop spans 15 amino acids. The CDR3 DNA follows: TGTGCCAGCAGTTACTCGATCCAGAGTAACTATGGCTACACCTTC. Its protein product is CASSYSIQSNYGYTF.